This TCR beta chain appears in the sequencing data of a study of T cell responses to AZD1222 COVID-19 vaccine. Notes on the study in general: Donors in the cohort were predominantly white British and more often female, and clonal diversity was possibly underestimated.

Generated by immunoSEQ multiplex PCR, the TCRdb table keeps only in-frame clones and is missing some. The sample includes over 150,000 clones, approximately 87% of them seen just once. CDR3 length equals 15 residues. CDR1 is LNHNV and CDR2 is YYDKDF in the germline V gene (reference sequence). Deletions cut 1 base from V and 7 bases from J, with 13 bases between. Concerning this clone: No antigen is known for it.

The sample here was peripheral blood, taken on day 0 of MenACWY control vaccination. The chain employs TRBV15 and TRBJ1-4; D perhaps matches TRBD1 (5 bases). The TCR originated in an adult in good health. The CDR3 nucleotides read TGTGCCACCAGCAGAGGTCGGGGGGAGAGTGAAAAACTGTTTTTT. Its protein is CATSRGRGESEKLFF.